This TCR beta chain was documented in a study of molecular identifiers for immune sequencing clone quantification. General study findings and limits: Barcodes shared by identical TCR molecules could lead to underestimated sizes of highly expanded clones.

The V and J ends lost 4 bases and 3 bases, in that order; junction bases with no gene match: 15. Germline V gives CDR1 MGHRA, CDR2 YSYEKL. The CDR3 has 18 amino acids. Library preparation followed earlier protocols using designated TCR primers. A single record per CDR3 protein comes from TCRdb applying MiXCR to the PCR reads. Counted here are a few hundred thousand distinct CDR3 sequences, about 26% occurring once; the ten biggest clones make up 0.7% to 0.9%. A note on this clonotype: Its antigen is as yet unknown.

This chain joins TRBV4-1 and TRBJ2-7, with 10 positions matching TRBD2. Sequenced sample: naive CD8+ T cells from blood, with Jurkat cell RNA spiked in. As to subset: FACS-sorted CD8+CD4-CCR7+CD45RA+ naive T cells. The sequence was collected from a human donor in good health. Some libraries in this study had Jurkat cell RNA spiked in. CDR3 protein: CASSLHQGTSADLYEQYF. CDR3 sequence (DNA): TGCGCCAGCAGCCTACATCAGGGGACTAGCGCAGACCTCTACGAGCAGTACTTC.